This T cell receptor beta chain was profiled in a study of blood T cell repertoires in COVID-19. Looking at the study overall: Material from acute and convalescent COVID-19 was sourced from the United States, Italy and Spain. T cells, B-cell-depleted T cells, or PBMCs supplied cDNA or gDNA.

The authors' processing: Reference gene primer amplification in the assay estimated nucleated cell counts. Assay: immunoSEQ multiplex PCR; the TCRdb copy retains only in-frame clones and omits some. V and J calls and clone size are as listed in that table; D and trimming were resolved from the DNA. The data show some 150,000 clones, more than 65% seen once. The V end lost 5 bases, the J end lost 3 bases, and 11 bases lay between the germline ends. Germline lookup yields CDR1 KGHSH and CDR2 LQKENI. The CDR3 totals 14 residues. This chain links TRBV18 with TRBJ2-1, with D possibly TRBD2 on 5 matching bases. This TCR was sampled from a woman aged 55-69 years with acute or convalescent COVID-19. The sequencing sample was made of peripheral blood. The CDR3 coding sequence is TGTGCCAGCTCAGTCACGGGGTACTACAATGAGCAGTTCTTC. The encoded protein is CASSVTGYYNEQFF.